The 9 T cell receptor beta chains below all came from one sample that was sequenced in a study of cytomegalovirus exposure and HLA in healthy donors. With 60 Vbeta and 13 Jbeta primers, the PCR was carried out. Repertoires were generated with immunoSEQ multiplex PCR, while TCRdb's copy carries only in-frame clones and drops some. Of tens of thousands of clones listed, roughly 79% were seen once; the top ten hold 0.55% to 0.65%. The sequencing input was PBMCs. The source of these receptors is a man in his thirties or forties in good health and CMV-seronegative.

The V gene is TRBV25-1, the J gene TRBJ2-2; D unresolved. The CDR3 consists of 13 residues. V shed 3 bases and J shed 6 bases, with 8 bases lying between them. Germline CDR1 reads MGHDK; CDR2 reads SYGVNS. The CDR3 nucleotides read TGTGCCAGCAGTGATAGCTATCCCGGGGAGCTGTTTTTT. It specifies CASSDSYPGELFF.

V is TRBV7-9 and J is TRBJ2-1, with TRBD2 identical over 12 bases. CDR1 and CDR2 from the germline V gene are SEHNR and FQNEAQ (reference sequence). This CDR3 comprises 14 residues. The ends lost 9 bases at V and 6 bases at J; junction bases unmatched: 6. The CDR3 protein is CASLLAGGRNEQFF. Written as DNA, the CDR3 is TGTGCCAGTCTTCTAGCGGGGGGGCGCAATGAGCAGTTCTTC.

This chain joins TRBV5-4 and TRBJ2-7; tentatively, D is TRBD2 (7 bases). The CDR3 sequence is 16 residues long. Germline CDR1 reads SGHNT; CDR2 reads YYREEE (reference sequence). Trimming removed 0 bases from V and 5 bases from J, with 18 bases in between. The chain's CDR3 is CASSLAWGGAGHEQYF. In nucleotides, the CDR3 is TGTGCCAGCAGCTTGGCGTGGGGGGGCGCAGGGCACGAGCAGTACTTC.

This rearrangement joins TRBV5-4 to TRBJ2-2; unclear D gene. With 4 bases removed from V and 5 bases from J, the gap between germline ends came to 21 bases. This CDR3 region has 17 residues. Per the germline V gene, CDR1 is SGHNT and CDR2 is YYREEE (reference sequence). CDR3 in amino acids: CASSLRPPATKTGELFF. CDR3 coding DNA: TGTGCCAGCAGCCTACGCCCGCCCGCGACAAAAACCGGGGAGCTGTTTTTT.

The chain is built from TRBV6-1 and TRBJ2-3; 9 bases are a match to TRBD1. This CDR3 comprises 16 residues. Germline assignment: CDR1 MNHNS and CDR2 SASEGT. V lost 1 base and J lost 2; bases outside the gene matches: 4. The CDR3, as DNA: TGTGCCAGCAGTGAAGATCGGACAGGGGTCACAGATACGCAGTATTTT. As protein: CASSEDRTGVTDTQYF.

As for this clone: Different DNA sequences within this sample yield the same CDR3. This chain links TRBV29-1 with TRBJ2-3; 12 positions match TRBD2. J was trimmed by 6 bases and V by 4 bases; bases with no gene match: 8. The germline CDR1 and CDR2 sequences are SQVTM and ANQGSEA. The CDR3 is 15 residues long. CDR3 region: CSVVGLAGGPDTQYF. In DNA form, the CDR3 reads TGCAGCGTTGTTGGGCTAGCGGGGGGGCCGGATACGCAGTATTTT.

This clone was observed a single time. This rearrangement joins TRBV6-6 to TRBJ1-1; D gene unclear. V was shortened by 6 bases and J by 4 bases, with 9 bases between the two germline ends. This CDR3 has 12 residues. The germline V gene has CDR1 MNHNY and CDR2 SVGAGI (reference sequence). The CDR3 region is CASSHPSTEAFF. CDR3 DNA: TGTGCCAGCAGCCATCCCAGCACTGAAGCTTTCTTT.

CDR3 nucleotides: TGTGCCAGTAGTAGCGGGGGGACAGAAGGGAAAGCTTTCTTT. Translating gives CASSSGGTEGKAFF. The V call is TRBV19, the J call TRBJ1-1, with TRBD1 matching 7 bases. There are 14 residues in the CDR3. V shed 4 bases and J 9 bases; nucleotides not matched to a gene: 11. Looked up from germline, CDR1 is LNHDA and CDR2 is SQIVND (reference sequence).

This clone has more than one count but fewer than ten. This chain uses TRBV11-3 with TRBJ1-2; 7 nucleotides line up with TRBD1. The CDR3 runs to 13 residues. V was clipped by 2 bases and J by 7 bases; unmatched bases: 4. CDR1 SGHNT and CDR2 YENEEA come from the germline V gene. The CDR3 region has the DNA TGTGCCAGCAGCTTACAACAGGGGTTTGGCTACACCTTC. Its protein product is CASSLQQGFGYTF. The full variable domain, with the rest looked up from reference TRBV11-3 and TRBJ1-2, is EAGVVQSPRYKIIEKKQPVAFWCNPISGHNTLYWYLQNLGQGPELLIRYENEEAVDDSQLPKDRFSAERLKGVDSTLKIQPAELGDSAVYLCASSLQQGFGYTFGSGTRLTVV.